Sequencing of this T cell receptor (beta chain) was carried out in a study of T-cell reconstitution after alpha-beta-depleted transplantation in children. This clonotype occurred a few times. Unique molecular identifiers were incorporated during preparation of the TCRbeta library. MiXCR, run by TCRdb on the PCR reads, gives a single entry per CDR3 protein. The sample lists some 390,000 distinct CDR3 sequences, around 21% occurring once. CDR3 length equals 16 residues. Germline V lookup: CDR1 MNHEY, CDR2 SVGAGI. V was cut by 0 bases and J by 5 bases, with 16 bases left in between. The TCR was taken from a human donor who donated a stem cell graft to a child with acute myeloid leukemia. Source: PBMCs from the stem cell graft donor, taken from the stem cell graft. The V call is TRBV6-5, the J call TRBJ1-1; D is uncertain. The DNA of the CDR3 is TGTGCCAGCAGTTACTCGAGAAGGTCCGGGAAGACTGAAGCTTTCTTT. This encodes CASSYSRRSGKTEAFF.